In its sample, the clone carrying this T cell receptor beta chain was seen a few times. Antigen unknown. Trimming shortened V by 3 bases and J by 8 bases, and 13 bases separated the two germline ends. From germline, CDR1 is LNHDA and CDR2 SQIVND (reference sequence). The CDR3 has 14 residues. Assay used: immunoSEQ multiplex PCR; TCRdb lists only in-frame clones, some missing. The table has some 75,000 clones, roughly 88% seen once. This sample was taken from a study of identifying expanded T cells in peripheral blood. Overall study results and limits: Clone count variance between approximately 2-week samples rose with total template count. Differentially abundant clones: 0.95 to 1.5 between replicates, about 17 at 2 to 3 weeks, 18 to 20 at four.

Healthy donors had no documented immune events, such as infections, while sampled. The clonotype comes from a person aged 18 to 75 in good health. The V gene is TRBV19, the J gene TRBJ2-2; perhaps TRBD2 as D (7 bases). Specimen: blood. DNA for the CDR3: TGTGCCAGTAGTATCACGGGGGGCGCGGGGGAGCTGTTTTTT. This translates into CASSITGGAGELFF.